This TCR beta chain was captured by sequencing in a study of shared T cell receptors in the human thymus. The repertoire was sequenced with immunoSEQ multiplex PCR; TCRdb's copy has only in-frame clones and lacks some. The sample yields hundreds of thousands of clones, around nine tenths seen once. This CDR3 contains 13 residues. Losses at the gene ends were 3 bases for V and 7 bases for J; bases not matched to a gene: 1. The germline CDR1 and CDR2 sequences are SGHAT and FQNNGV. In addition, the sample was reused for a study of human thymus T cells. As that report states: Finnish infants who were healthy and having corrective surgery for congenital heart defects made up the donors. Resections that were taken during corrective heart surgery supplied the thymus tissue. Within thymic and blood repertoires, V and J gene usage appeared to be biased. Reports from related research described highly overlapping thymic repertoires among unrelated individuals.

The sample taken for sequencing was thymocytes. The receptor's source is a boy under two years old with a congenital heart defect. The rearrangement joins TRBV11-2 to TRBJ2-1; 9 bases align to TRBD1. The CDR3 coding sequence is TGTGCCAGCAGCTTCGGGACAGGGAATGAGCAGTTCTTC. As protein: CASSFGTGNEQFF. The variable domain in full, with the rest retrieved from reference TRBV11-2 and TRBJ2-1, is EAGVAQSPRYKIIEKRQSVAFWCNPISGHATLYWYQQILGQGPKLLIQFQNNGVVDDSQLPKDRFSAERLKGVDSTLKIQPAKLEDSAVYLCASSFGTGNEQFFGPGTRLTVL.